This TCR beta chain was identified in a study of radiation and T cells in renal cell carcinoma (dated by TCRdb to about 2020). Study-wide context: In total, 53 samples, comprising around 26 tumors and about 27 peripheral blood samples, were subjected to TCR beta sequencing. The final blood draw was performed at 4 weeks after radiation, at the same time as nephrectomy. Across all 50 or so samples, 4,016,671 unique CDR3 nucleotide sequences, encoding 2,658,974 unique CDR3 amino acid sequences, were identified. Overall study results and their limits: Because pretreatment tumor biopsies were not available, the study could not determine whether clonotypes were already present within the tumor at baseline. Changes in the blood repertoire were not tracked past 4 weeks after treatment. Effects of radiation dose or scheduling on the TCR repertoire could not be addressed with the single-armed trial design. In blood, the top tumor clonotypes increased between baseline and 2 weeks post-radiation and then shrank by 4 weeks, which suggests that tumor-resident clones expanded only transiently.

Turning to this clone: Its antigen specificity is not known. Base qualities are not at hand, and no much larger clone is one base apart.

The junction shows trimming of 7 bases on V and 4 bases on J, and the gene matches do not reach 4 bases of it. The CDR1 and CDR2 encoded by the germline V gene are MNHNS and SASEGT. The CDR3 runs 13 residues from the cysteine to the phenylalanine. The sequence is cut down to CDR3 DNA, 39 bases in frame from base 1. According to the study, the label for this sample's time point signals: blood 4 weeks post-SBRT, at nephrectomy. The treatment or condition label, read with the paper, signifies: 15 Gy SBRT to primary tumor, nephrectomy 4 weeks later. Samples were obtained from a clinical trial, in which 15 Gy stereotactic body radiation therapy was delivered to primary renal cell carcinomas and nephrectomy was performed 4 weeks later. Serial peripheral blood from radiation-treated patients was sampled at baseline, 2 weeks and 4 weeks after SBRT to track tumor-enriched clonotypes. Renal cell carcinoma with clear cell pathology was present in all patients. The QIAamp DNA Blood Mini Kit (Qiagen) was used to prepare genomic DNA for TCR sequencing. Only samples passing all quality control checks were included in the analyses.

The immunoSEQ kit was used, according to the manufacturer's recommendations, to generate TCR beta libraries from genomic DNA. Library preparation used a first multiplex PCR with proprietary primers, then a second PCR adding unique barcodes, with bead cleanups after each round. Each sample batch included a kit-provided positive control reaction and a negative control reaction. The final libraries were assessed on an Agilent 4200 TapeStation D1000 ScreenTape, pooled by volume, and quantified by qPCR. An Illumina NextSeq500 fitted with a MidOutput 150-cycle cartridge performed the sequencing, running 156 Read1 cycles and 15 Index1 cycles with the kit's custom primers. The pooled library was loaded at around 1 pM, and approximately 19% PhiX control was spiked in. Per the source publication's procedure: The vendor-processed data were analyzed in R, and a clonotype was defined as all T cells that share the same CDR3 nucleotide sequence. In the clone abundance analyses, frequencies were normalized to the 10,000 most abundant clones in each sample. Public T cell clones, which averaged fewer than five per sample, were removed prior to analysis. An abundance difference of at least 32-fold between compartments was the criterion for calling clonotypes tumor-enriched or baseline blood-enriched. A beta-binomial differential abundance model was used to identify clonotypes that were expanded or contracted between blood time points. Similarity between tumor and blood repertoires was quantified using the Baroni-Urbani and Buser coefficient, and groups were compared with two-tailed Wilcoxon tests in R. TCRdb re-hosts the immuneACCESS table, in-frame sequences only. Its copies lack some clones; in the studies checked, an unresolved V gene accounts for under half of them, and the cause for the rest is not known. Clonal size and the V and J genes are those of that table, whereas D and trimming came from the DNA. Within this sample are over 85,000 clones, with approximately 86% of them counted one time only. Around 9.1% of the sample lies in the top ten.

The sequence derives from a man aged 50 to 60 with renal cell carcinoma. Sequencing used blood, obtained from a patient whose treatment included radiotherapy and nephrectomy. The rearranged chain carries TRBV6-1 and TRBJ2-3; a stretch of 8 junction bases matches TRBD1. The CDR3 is CASTLQGADTQYF. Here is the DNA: TGTGCCAGCACATTACAGGGGGCAGATACGCAGTATTTT.